Detailed here is one TCR beta chain. Per the original methods: Cell counts per sample came from amplifying reference gene primers. This table comes from immunoSEQ multiplex PCR, and its TCRdb copy is limited to in-frame clones, with some not included. The V and J calls and clone size were taken over from that table, and D and trimming were inferred from the DNA. The data contain 250,000 to 350,000 clones, roughly 90% of them seen just once; the ten biggest clones take up 2% to 2.5%. Germline CDR1 reads SNHLY; CDR2 reads FYNNEI. The CDR3 runs 15 residues. Losses at the gene ends were 5 bases for V and 6 bases for J; bases not matched to a gene: 9. This entry comes from a study of blood T cell repertoires in COVID-19.

The receptor was derived from a woman aged 50 to 65 who had recovered from COVID-19. Sequenced material: peripheral blood. The chain employs TRBV2 and TRBJ2-3; 9 nucleotides line up with TRBD1. CDR3 nucleotides: TGTGCCAGCAGTCGGACAGGGGCGCTACTGGATACGCAGTATTTT. Amino acids: CASSRTGALLDTQYF.